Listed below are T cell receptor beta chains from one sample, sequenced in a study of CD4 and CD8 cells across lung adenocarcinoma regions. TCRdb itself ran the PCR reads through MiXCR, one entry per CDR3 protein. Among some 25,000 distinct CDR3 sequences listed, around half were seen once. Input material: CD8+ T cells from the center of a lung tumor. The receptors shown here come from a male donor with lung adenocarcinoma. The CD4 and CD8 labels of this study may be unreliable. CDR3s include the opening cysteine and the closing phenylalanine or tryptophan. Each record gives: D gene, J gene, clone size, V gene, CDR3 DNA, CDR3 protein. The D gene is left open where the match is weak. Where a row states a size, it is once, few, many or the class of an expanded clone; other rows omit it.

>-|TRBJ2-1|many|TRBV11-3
TGTGCCAGCAGCGGCTCCCCCCAGGGCTATGTAGAGCAGTTCTTC
CASSGSPQGYVEQFF
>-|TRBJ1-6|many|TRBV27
TGTGCCAGCAGTTTAGGTTATAATTCACCCCTCCACTTT
CASSLGYNSPLHF
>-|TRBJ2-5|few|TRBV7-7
TGTGCTAGCAGCCCAGTCTCTGGGAGAGAGACCCAGTACTTC
CASSPVSGRETQYF
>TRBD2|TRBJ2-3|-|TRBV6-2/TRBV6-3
TGTGCCAGCAGTTATGACCTAGCGGGAGCCGAAGATACGCAGTATTTT
CASSYDLAGAEDTQYF
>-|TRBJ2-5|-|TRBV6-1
TGTGCCACCAGTGAATTCTCGGCGAGCGGGCGCCGTTTCACAGAGACCCAGTATTTC
CATSEFSASGRRFTETQYF
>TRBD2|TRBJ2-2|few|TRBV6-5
TGTGCCAGCAGTTCTCCTTCTAGCGGGGGGAGGACCGGGGAGCTGTTTTTT
CASSSPSSGGRTGELFF
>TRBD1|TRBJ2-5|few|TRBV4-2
TGTGCCAGCAGCCAAGACCTCCGACAGGGCCGAGAGACCCAGTACTTC
CASSQDLRQGRETQYF
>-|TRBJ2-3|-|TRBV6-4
TGTGCCAGCAGTGAAGGTTTGGGAGCGGATACGCAGTATTTT
CASSEGLGADTQYF
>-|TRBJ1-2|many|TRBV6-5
TGTGCCAGCAGTTACTCGGGTGTAGGTGGCTACACCTTC
CASSYSGVGGYTF
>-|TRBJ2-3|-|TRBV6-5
TGTGCCAGCAGTTACTCGTGGGGAGATACGCAGTATTTT
CASSYSWGDTQYF
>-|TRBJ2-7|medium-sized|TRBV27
TGTGCCAGCAGCCTGGACAGCTACGAGCAGTACTTC
CASSLDSYEQYF
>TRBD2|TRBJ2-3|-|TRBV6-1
TGTGCCAGCAGTGAATATTTCGTCGGCGGGGGGGGTACAGATACGCAGTATTTT
CASSEYFVGGGGTDTQYF
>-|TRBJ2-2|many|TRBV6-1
TGTGCCAGCAGTGAACAGGACACCGGGGAGCTGTTTTTT
CASSEQDTGELFF
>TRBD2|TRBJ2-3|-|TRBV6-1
TGTGCCAGCAGGACGACTAGCGGGAGGGTCAATGCGCAGTATTTT
CASRTTSGRVNAQYF
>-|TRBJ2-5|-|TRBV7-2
TGTGCCGGGGGCCCAGGGGCGGGAGTCCAAGAGACCCAGTATTTC
CAGGPGAGVQETQYF
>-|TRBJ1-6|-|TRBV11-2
TGTGCCAGCAGCTTAGACCCCAATTCACCCCTCCACTTT
CASSLDPNSPLHF
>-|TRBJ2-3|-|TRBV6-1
TGTGCCAGCAGTCATGTGGAAGGGGGAATCGATACGCAGTATTTT
CASSHVEGGIDTQYF
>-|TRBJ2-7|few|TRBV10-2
TGCGCCAGCAGCCCCGACAGGTCCGAGCAGTACTTC
CASSPDRSEQYF
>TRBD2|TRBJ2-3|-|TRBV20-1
TGCAGTGCTAGTTTGGCGGGAGGGGCAGATACGCAGTATTTT
CSASLAGGADTQYF
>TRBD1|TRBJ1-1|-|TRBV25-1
TGTGCCAGCAGTGCCGCCACAGGGGTCACTGAAGCTTTCTTT
CASSAATGVTEAFF
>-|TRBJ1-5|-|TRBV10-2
TGCGCCAGTTCCTTGGGGCGCGAACAGCCCCAGCATTTT
CASSLGREQPQHF
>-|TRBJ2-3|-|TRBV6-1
TGTGCCAGCTCTCTGTGGGATACGCAGTATTTT
CASSLWDTQYF
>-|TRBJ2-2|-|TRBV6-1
TGTGCCAGCGCGGACGGGGGGAACACCGGGGAGCTGTTTTTT
CASADGGNTGELFF
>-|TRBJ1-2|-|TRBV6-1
TGTGCCAGCACCGTGGGGCTGATCTATGGCTACACCTTC
CASTVGLIYGYTF
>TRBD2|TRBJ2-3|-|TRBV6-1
TGTGCCAGCAGTACCTCCTCCGGCGGGGGGGCCACAGATACGCAGTATTTT
CASSTSSGGGATDTQYF
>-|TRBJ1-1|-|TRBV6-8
TGTGCCAGCAGCCCAGACAGGCCTCTGAACACTGAAGCTTTCTTT
CASSPDRPLNTEAFF
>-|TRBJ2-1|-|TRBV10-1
TGCGCCAGCAGTGAGTCTGGTCAGGGGAGGCTCAATGAGCAGTTCTTC
CASSESGQGRLNEQFF
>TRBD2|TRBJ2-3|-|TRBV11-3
TGTGCCAGCAGCTTAAGGAGCGGGGTTAGCACAGATACGCAGTATTTT
CASSLRSGVSTDTQYF
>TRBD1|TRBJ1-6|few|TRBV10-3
TGTGCCATCAGCGGGACAGCTGATAATTCACCCCTCCACTTT
CAISGTADNSPLHF
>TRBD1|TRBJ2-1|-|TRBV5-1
TGCGCCAGCAGCCACAGGGGAACGGATGAGCAGTTCTTC
CASSHRGTDEQFF
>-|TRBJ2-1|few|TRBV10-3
TGTGCCATCAGTGAGTCGGCAGCGGACACCTACAATGAGCAGTTCTTC
CAISESAADTYNEQFF
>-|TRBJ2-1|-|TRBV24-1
TGTGCCACCAGTGACCCCACACAGGGGGGGTACTACAATGAGCAGTTCTTC
CATSDPTQGGYYNEQFF
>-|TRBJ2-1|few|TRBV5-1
TGCGCCAGCAGCTTTTTGACTAGTCTGTTCAATGAGCAGTTCTTC
CASSFLTSLFNEQFF